The rows below give T cell receptor beta chains drawn from one sample of a study of T cells in Graves' hyperthyroidism and ophthalmopathy. Each CDR3 protein is one row after TCRdb ran MiXCR on the multiplex PCR reads. The table shows approximately 400,000 distinct CDR3 sequences, with about a sixth occurring only once. The sequencing sample was made of blood. The receptors shown here come from a woman aged 18-29 years with Graves' hyperthyroidism that later progressed to Graves' ophthalmopathy. The CDR3 runs from the conserved cysteine through the conserved F or W. A D gene is named only where the DNA matches it firmly. Clone size appears in some rows only: once, few, many, or a class for an expanded clone.

CDR3 DNA | CDR3 protein | clone size | D gene | J gene | V gene
TGTGCCAGCAGCCGGAAGGGGCAGAGGAACACTGAAGCTTTCTTT | CASSRKGQRNTEAFF | NA | NA | TRBJ1-1 | TRBV11-2
TGTGCCAGCATCCCGGCGGGAAACAAAAATGAGCAGTTCTTC | CASIPAGNKNEQFF | many | NA | TRBJ2-1 | TRBV28
TGTGCCAGCAGCCCCTACCCAAACACTGAAGCTTTCTTT | CASSPYPNTEAFF | many | NA | TRBJ1-1 | TRBV3-1
TGTGCCAGCAGCTCGTTGACTAGCGGGAGTCCCTACGAGCAGTACTTC | CASSSLTSGSPYEQYF | many | TRBD2 | TRBJ2-7 | TRBV7-9
TGTGCCCCCGGGCGCCTCATTAATTCTGAGCAGTTCTTC | CAPGRLINSEQFF | many | NA | TRBJ2-1 | TRBV6-1
TGTGCCAGCAGCTTAGCTCCTGGTCAGGTACACACCGGGGAGCTGTTTTTT | CASSLAPGQVHTGELFF | many | NA | TRBJ2-2 | TRBV11-3
TGTGCCAGCAGCGAGCGGGACAGCGAACTGTTTTTT | CASSERDSELFF | few | TRBD1 | TRBJ1-4 | TRBV9
TGTGCCAGCAACCGGGGGGGAACGGGGAGCACTGAAGCTTTCTTT | CASNRGGTGSTEAFF | many | NA | TRBJ1-1 | TRBV27
TGTGCCAGCAGCTTACTCTCGACAGGGGGCAATGGGGGCTACACCTTC | CASSLLSTGGNGGYTF | NA | TRBD1 | TRBJ1-2 | TRBV11-2
TGTGCCAGCAGCCCAGGGCTGGATGCGGGCACCGGGGAGCTGTTTTTT | CASSPGLDAGTGELFF | NA | NA | TRBJ2-2 | TRBV11-2
TGTGCCAGCAGTTCCACCGGAGGTGGTGGGGATACGCAGTATTTT | CASSSTGGGGDTQYF | many | NA | TRBJ2-3 | TRBV7-8
TGTGCCAGCAGCTTAAGGGTGGGGGGCTGGGATGAGCAGTTCTTC | CASSLRVGGWDEQFF | many | NA | TRBJ2-1 | TRBV11-2
TGCAGTGCTCAGCTGGGGGGTACTGGGGCCAACGTCCTGACTTTC | CSAQLGGTGANVLTF | many | NA | TRBJ2-6 | TRBV20-1
TGTGCCAGCAGCGCCCTGGGGATAGGGTCCCCCCCAGATACGCAGTATTTT | CASSALGIGSPPDTQYF | many | NA | TRBJ2-3 | TRBV3-1
TGTGCCAGCAGTAAGTCCGGGACAGGGTTATACGAGCAGTACTTC | CASSKSGTGLYEQYF | few | TRBD1 | TRBJ2-7 | TRBV6-1
TGTGCCAGCAGTGAAGGCGGTGACAGGTGGGGCACAGATACGCAGTATTTT | CASSEGGDRWGTDTQYF | many | NA | TRBJ2-3 | TRBV2
TGCAGTGCTAGAACGGGGAGGGCCGACAATGAGCAGTTCTTC | CSARTGRADNEQFF | few | TRBD2 | TRBJ2-1 | TRBV20-1
TGTGCCAGCAGACAGTTGGGATACAATGAGCAGTTCTTC | CASRQLGYNEQFF | many | NA | TRBJ2-1 | TRBV2
TGTGCCAGCAGTGAAGGTTACAGGGGAAGGGACGACACTGAAGCTTTCTTT | CASSEGYRGRDDTEAFF | many | TRBD1 | TRBJ1-1 | TRBV2
TGTGCCACCAGCAGAGGTAGCGGGAGGTACGAGCAGTACTTC | CATSRGSGRYEQYF | many | TRBD2 | TRBJ2-7 | TRBV15
TGTGCCAGCAGCAGTTCATCAGGGGACGACGAGCAGTACTTC | CASSSSSGDDEQYF | many | NA | TRBJ2-7 | TRBV28
TGTGCCAGCAGCGGGGACAGGGCGTATGGCTACACCTTC | CASSGDRAYGYTF | many | TRBD1 | TRBJ1-2 | TRBV28
TGTGCCAGTCTAACCATCGGGGGAGGGACCGGGGAGCTGTTTTTT | CASLTIGGGTGELFF | few | TRBD2 | TRBJ2-2 | TRBV19
TGTGCCAGCAGCGTAGGGGGGGGGGGAGTGGTCTACAATGAGCAGTTCTTC | CASSVGGGGVVYNEQFF | few | TRBD2 | TRBJ2-1 | TRBV9
TGTGCCAGCAGCTTAGGGATACAGGGCGATGAGCAGTTCTTC | CASSLGIQGDEQFF | many | NA | TRBJ2-1 | TRBV7-8
TGTGCCAGCAGTGAAGCGCTTACAGGGGGCACAGATACGCAGTATTTT | CASSEALTGGTDTQYF | once | TRBD1 | TRBJ2-3 | TRBV2
TGTGCCAGCAGTTTAGACGGGGAGCTGTTTTTT | CASSLDGELFF | few | NA | TRBJ2-2 | TRBV11-3